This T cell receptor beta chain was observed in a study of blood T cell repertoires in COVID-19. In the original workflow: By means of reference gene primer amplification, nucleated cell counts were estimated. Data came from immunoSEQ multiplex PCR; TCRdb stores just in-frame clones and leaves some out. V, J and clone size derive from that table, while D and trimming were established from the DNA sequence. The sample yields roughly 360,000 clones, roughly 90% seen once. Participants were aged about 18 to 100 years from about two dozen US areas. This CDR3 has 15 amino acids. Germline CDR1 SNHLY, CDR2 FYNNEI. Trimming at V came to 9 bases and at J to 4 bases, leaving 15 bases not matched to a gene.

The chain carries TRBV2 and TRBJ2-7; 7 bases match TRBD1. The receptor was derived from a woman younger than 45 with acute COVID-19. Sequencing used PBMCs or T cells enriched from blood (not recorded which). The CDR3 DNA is TGTGCCAGTAGGGGGTCGTGGGACAGATCTTACGAGCAGTACTTC. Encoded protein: CASRGSWDRSYEQYF. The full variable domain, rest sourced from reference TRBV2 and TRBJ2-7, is EPEVTQTPSHQVTQMGQEVILRCVPISNHLYFYWYRQILGQKVEFLVSFYNNEISEKSEIFDDQFSVERPDGSNFTLKIRSTKLEDSAMYFCASRGSWDRSYEQYFGPGTRLTVT.